The 24 T cell receptor beta chains below all came from one sample that was sequenced in a study of T-cell reconstitution after alpha-beta-depleted transplantation in children. As it was prepared, the TCRbeta library received unique molecular identifiers. TCRdb reprocessed the PCR reads with MiXCR, giving one entry per CDR3 protein. The table has about 240,000 distinct CDR3 sequences, about 23% seen once. The sequenced sample was PBMCs, obtained before TCRalphabeta/CD19-depleted stem cell transplant. Receptor source: a girl aged 2-10 years with Fanconi anemia, due to receive a stem cell transplant.

This clonotype has a count of ten or more. The chain links TRBV5-5 to TRBJ2-5; D remains ambiguous. The CDR3 spans 14 residues. Per the germline V gene, CDR1 is SGHKS and CDR2 is YYEKEE (reference sequence). The ends were cut back, 4 bases at V and 1 base at J, with 11 bases in the middle. CDR3 bases: TGTGCCAGCAGCCCTGCCTCGGTCCAAGAGACCCAGTACTTC. It is translated as CASSPASVQETQYF.

There are many counts of this clonotype. J is TRBJ2-7 and V is TRBV25-1, with 8 bases fitting TRBD1. The V gene's germline CDR1 is MGHDK and CDR2 SYGVNS. The V and J ends lost 0 bases and 4 bases, in that order; junction bases with no gene match: 5. CDR3 length: 15 amino acids. The CDR3 loop is CASSEYTQGAYEQYF. The DNA for the CDR3 is TGTGCCAGCAGTGAATATACCCAGGGGGCATACGAGCAGTACTTC.

CDR3 in DNA: TGTGCCAGCAGCACCGGGACTTACGAGCAGTACTTC. Translating gives CASSTGTYEQYF. The chain links TRBV12-3 or TRBV12-4 to TRBJ2-7, with a weak D call TRBD2 (6 bases). V was trimmed by 6 bases and J by 4 bases, leaving 10 bases between them. The CDR3 is 12 residues long.

Ten or more counts support this clonotype. CDR3 sequence: CASSLGPSRYTF. For the CDR3, the DNA is TGTGCCAGCAGCTTGGGACCGTCACGCTACACCTTC. The chain is built from TRBV7-2 and TRBJ1-2; perhaps TRBD1 as D (5 bases). Per the germline V gene, CDR1 is SGHTA and CDR2 is FQGNSA. V was trimmed by 3 bases and J by 9 bases, leaving 11 bases between them. The CDR3 has 12 residues.

This clonotype was observed many times. The chain couples TRBV10-3 to TRBJ2-1, with 10 bases fitting TRBD2. This CDR3 contains 16 residues. With 2 bases clipped from V and 4 bases from J, the junction kept 5 bases outside the gene matches. Germline CDR1 is ENHRY and CDR2 is SYGVKD. CDR3: CAISEPLAGEYNEQFF. CDR3 DNA: TGTGCCATCAGTGAGCCCCTAGCGGGAGAGTACAATGAGCAGTTCTTC.

This clonotype was counted between two and nine times. The rearrangement joins TRBV24-1 to TRBJ2-1; the match to TRBD2 covers 7 bases. The ends lost 8 bases at V and 8 bases at J; junction bases unmatched: 8. From germline, CDR1 is KGHDR and CDR2 SFDVKD. This CDR3 is 13 amino acids long. The CDR3 spells CATTSRLAHEQFF. As DNA, the CDR3 is TGTGCCACCACTAGTCGACTAGCCCATGAGCAGTTCTTC.

This clonotype showed up many times. This chain links TRBV7-3 with TRBJ2-1; perhaps TRBD1 as D (5 bases). The CDR3 loop spans 21 amino acids. Germline V lookup: CDR1 SGHTA, CDR2 FQGTGA. Trimming pared 5 bases from V and 0 bases from J, leaving 29 bases between. CDR3 residues: CASSLRPLGVGRLSSYNEQFF. CDR3 bases: TGTGCCAGCAGCCTAAGGCCCTTGGGTGTGGGGCGCCTGAGCTCCTACAATGAGCAGTTCTTC.

V is TRBV29-1 and J is TRBJ1-1, with D possibly matching TRBD1 (5 bases). V was clipped by 3 bases and J by 1 base, with 24 bases between them. The CDR3 runs to 18 residues. Germline CDR1 is SQVTM and CDR2 is ANQGSEA. Here the CDR3 DNA reads TGCAGCGTTGATGGGACCCAGCTACTAGGACGGAGGAACACTGAAGCTTTCTTT. This sequence encodes CSVDGTQLLGRRNTEAFF.

The V gene is TRBV5-1, the J gene TRBJ2-5; 9 bases fit TRBD2. Germline-derived CDR1 and CDR2 are SGHRS and YFSETQ. V shed 0 bases and J 2 bases; nucleotides not matched to a gene: 5. This CDR3 has 16 residues. Written as DNA, the CDR3 is TGCGCCAGCAGCTTGGTGGTAGCGGGAGTGCAAGAGACCCAGTACTTC. Translated: CASSLVVAGVQETQYF.

The genes are TRBV20-1 and TRBJ2-1; 12 positions agree with TRBD2. Trimming cost V 3 bases and J 1 base; bases outside gene matches: 7. The CDR3 is 17 residues long. The germline V gene encodes CDR1 DFQATT and CDR2 SNEGSKA (reference sequence). The CDR3 DNA sequence: TGCAGTGCTAGGGGACTAGCGGGCTACAGATCCTACAATGAGCAGTTCTTC. The encoded protein is CSARGLAGYRSYNEQFF.

This clonotype was observed at least ten times. The CDR3 DNA reads as TGTGCCAGCAGCCCAACCAGGGGGAACACCGGGGAGCTGTTTTTT. It translates to CASSPTRGNTGELFF. The chain is built from TRBV7-2 and TRBJ2-2; possible D gene TRBD1, 6 bases. V was trimmed by 5 bases and J by 1 base, leaving 11 bases between them. The length of the CDR3 is 15 residues. From germline, CDR1 is SGHTA and CDR2 FQGNSA.

The chain is built from TRBV6-5 and TRBJ2-2, with no clear D. CDR3 length: 14 residues. Germline-derived CDR1 and CDR2 are MNHEY and SVGAGI. The V and J ends lost 0 bases and 1 base respectively, with 3 bases between them. CDR3 region: CASSYSGNTGELFF. In DNA, the CDR3 is TGTGCCAGCAGTTACTCAGGGAACACCGGGGAGCTGTTTTTT.

This clonotype was detected many times. The rearrangement joins TRBV24-1 to TRBJ2-3; 8 bases are shared with TRBD1. Germline-derived CDR1 and CDR2 are KGHDR and SFDVKD. J gave up 5 bases and V 4 bases, and 7 bases lay outside the gene matches. This CDR3 region has 15 residues. The CDR3: CATSEWAGGKDTQYF. CDR3 DNA sequence: TGTGCCACCAGTGAGTGGGCAGGGGGCAAAGATACGCAGTATTTT.

This clonotype was observed many times. As DNA, the CDR3 is TGCGCCAGCAGCTTTGTGGGCTCCTACGAGCAGTACTTC. Its protein is CASSFVGSYEQYF. V usage is TRBV5-1 and J usage is TRBJ2-7; D is uncertain. V lost 2 bases and J lost 0, with 6 bases in between. Germline CDR1 is SGHRS and CDR2 is YFSETQ. This CDR3 has 13 residues.

For this clonotype: A single base separates this from a much larger clone, so it may be a read error. The CDR3 DNA reads TGCAGTGCGCAGTACAGCGGGAGGGCCGGGGGGACCCAGTACTTC. It yields the protein CSAQYSGRAGGTQYF. This chain links TRBV20-1 with TRBJ2-5, with 10 bases lining up with TRBD2. This CDR3 region has 15 residues. Germline CDR1 and CDR2: DFQATT and SNEGSKA (reference sequence). The junction had 14 bases not matched to a gene; V was cut back by 6 bases and J by 7 bases.

This clonotype was detected a few times. The chain joins TRBV6-5 to TRBJ1-3; TRBD1 matches 8 bases. J gave up 4 bases and V 8 bases, and 7 bases lay outside the gene matches. Germline assignment: CDR1 MNHEY and CDR2 SVGAGI. The CDR3 loop spans 14 amino acids. The CDR3 loop reads CASGLDRGGNTIYF. Here the CDR3 DNA reads TGTGCCAGCGGACTCGACAGGGGAGGAAACACCATATATTTT.

In its sample, this clonotype was seen a few times. The chain combines TRBV20-1 with TRBJ2-1, with a possible D match to TRBD1 (5 bases). CDR3 length: 13 amino acids. Looked up from germline, CDR1 is DFQATT and CDR2 is SNEGSKA (reference sequence). The V gene lost 6 bases and the J gene lost 7 bases, with 16 bases spanning the gap. For the CDR3, the DNA is TGCAGTGCGCCACTTGCAGGGAAAAATGAGCAGTTCTTC. Translating gives CSAPLAGKNEQFF.

The sample holds a few counts of this clonotype. The V gene is TRBV12-3 or TRBV12-4, the J gene TRBJ2-7; tentatively, D is TRBD1 (6 bases). Trimming stripped 2 bases from V and 0 bases from J, with 11 bases between. The CDR3 totals 15 residues. This CDR3 reads CASSLRKDSSYEQYF. The CDR3 DNA sequence: TGTGCCAGCAGTTTAAGGAAGGACAGCTCCTACGAGCAGTACTTC.

This clonotype was recorded at least ten times. This chain connects TRBV6-1 to TRBJ1-2; maybe TRBD1 (6 bases). V lost 6 bases and J 5 bases, leaving 16 bases between the germline ends. Germline V gene sequence: CDR1 MNHNS, CDR2 SASEGT. CDR3 length equals 14 residues. The CDR3 protein is CASRRTGHRYGYTF. CDR3 nucleotide sequence: TGTGCCAGCAGGCGAACGGGACATCGATATGGCTACACCTTC.

This clonotype was recorded many times. The V call is TRBV10-2, the J call TRBJ2-5, with 11 bases lining up with TRBD2. Per the germline V gene, CDR1 is WSHSY and CDR2 is SAAADI. J was trimmed by 5 bases and V by 7 bases; bases with no gene match: 3. The CDR3 extends over 13 amino acids. The CDR3 is CASKLAGVETQYF. The DNA of the CDR3 is TGCGCCAGCAAACTAGCGGGAGTTGAGACCCAGTACTTC.

The V gene is TRBV7-6, the J gene TRBJ2-5; D gene unclear. The CDR3 is 13 residues long. The germline gives CDR1 SGHVS, CDR2 FNYEAQ. With 2 bases removed from V and 1 base from J, the gap between germline ends came to 5 bases. The CDR3 spells CASSLYLQETQYF. The CDR3 DNA sequence: TGTGCCAGCAGCTTATACCTCCAAGAGACCCAGTACTTC.

This chain connects TRBV20-1 to TRBJ2-7; TRBD2 matches at 8 bases. Germline lookup yields CDR1 DFQATT and CDR2 SNEGSKA (reference sequence). V trimming: 6 bases; J trimming: 0 bases; junction bases outside the gene matches: 4. The CDR3 covers 13 residues. CDR3 protein: CSAQRGSSYEQYF. The CDR3 coding sequence is TGCAGTGCCCAGCGGGGGTCCTCCTACGAGCAGTACTTC.

The chain has TRBV6-2 or TRBV6-3 and TRBJ2-4; TRBD2 matches 7 bases. V dropped 1 base and J dropped 1; count of bases not matched to a gene: 13. The CDR3 totals 19 residues. CDR1 is MNHEY, CDR2 SVGEGT, per germline. The CDR3 sequence: CASSYFSGQPLVAKNIQYF. The CDR3 DNA reads TGTGCCAGCAGTTACTTTAGCGGGCAACCACTAGTGGCCAAAAACATTCAGTACTTC.

In its sample, this clonotype was seen many times. The chain combines TRBV20-1 with TRBJ1-6; D might be TRBD1 (5 bases). Germline V CDR1 and CDR2: DFQATT, SNEGSKA (reference sequence). The V gene lost 6 bases and the J gene lost 8 bases, with 14 bases spanning the gap. The length of the CDR3 is 13 residues. CDR3 sequence: CSASVGGDSPLHF. The CDR3 DNA reads TGCAGTGCCAGCGTGGGGGGAGATTCACCCCTCCACTTT.